Shown below are 2 T cell receptor beta chains from a single sample sequenced in a study of cytomegalovirus exposure and HLA in healthy donors. Researchers ran the PCR with 60 Vbeta and 13 Jbeta primers. Method: immunoSEQ multiplex PCR; TCRdb's copy keeps in-frame clones and lacks some. The sample lists some 130,000 clones, more than 60% seen once, with around 1.8% in the top ten. The sequenced sample consisted of PBMCs. The receptors derive from a woman in her 40s in good health and CMV-seronegative.

This chain's CDR3 is CASRGGGAQPQHF. Written as DNA, the CDR3 is TGTGCCAGCAGGGGGGGAGGAGCACAGCCCCAGCATTTT. This chain connects TRBV5-7 to TRBJ1-5; tentatively, D is TRBD1 (5 bases). TRBV5-7 has ORF status, its function being uncertain. With 5 bases removed from V and 7 bases from J, the gap between germline ends came to 13 bases. This CDR3 contains 13 residues.

CDR3: CASSQTVGGGTQYF. The CDR3 DNA follows: TGCGCCAGCAGCCAAACCGTAGGGGGCGGGACCCAGTACTTC. V and J are TRBV5-1 and TRBJ2-5, with 7 bases lining up with TRBD1. Losses at the gene ends were 4 bases for V and 7 bases for J; bases not matched to a gene: 10. The germline V gene encodes CDR1 SGHRS and CDR2 YFSETQ. This CDR3 is 14 amino acids long.